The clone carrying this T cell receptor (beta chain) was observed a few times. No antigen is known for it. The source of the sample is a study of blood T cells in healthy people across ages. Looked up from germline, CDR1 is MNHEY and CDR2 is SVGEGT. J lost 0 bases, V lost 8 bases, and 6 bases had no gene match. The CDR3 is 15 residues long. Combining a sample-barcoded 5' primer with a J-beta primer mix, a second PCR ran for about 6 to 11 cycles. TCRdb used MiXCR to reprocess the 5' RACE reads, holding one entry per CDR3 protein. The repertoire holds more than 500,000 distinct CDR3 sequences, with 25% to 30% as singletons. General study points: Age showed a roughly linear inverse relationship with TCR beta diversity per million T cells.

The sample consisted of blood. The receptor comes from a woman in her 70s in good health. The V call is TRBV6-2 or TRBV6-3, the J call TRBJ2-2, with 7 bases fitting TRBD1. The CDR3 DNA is TGTGCCAGCGAAACAGGGGTGGCGAACACCGGGGAGCTGTTTTTT. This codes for CASETGVANTGELFF.